This T cell receptor beta chain was recorded in a study of blood T cell repertoires in COVID-19 (dated by TCRdb to about 2020). For the study in its entirety: Samples from collaborators originated in the United States, Italy and Spain and spanned both the acute and convalescent phases of COVID-19. The material from the prospective study consisted of cDNA or gDNA derived from T cells, B-cell-depleted T cells, or PBMCs. The dataset comprised deeply sampled blood TCRbeta repertoires from subjects exposed to, actively infected with, or recovered from COVID-19. The repertoires were released in a freely available public database meant as a resource for research on the immune response to SARS-CoV-2. The samples were drawn from two sources: the first 160 participants of the ongoing ImmuneRACE study, and over 950 subjects contributed by 6 global collaborators. Nearly every sample came with metadata listing a de-identified subject ID, COVID-19 status, age in years and sex. HLA class I and class II types, where available, came from metadata supplied by the sample provider rather than from assay-based typing.

Summary of the overall study and its limitations: Clinical and demographic metadata were provided uncurated, with the amount varying by source and participant.

Notes on this clone: Its antigen is currently not known. No per-base quality is available; no much larger clone lies one base away.

V is cut back by 5 bases and J by 6 bases, with 3 bases in the junction unmatched. Including cysteine and phenylalanine, the CDR3 has 12 amino acids. Only the CDR3 DNA is retained, 36 bases long and in frame from the first base. CDR1 and CDR2, per the germline V gene, are SGHRS and YFSETQ. The collaborating institutions used their own protocols to collect whole blood in K2EDTA tubes. Collaborator samples were shipped for TCRbeta analysis as frozen whole blood, isolated PBMCs, or DNA extracted from either sample type. TCRbeta CDR3 regions were amplified from genomic DNA using the immunoSEQ Assay, a bias-controlled multiplex PCR. The authors processed their data as follows. The number of nucleated cells in each sample was estimated from the amplification of reference gene primers within the assay. Sequence reads were collapsed and filtered to measure the absolute abundance of every unique TCRbeta CDR3 rearrangement. Productive Simpson clonality was computed per sample as the square root of Simpson's diversity index over productive rearrangements. TCRdb limited this immuneACCESS table to in-frame rearrangements with V and J called. A share of clones is missing; checked studies link under half to unresolved V genes, and the rest is unexplained. V and J calls and clone size are copied from that table; D and trimming were computed from the DNA. The sample yields over 150,000 clones; roughly 88% were counted once. The ten largest clones represent roughly 2.9% of the sample.

The rearranged segments are TRBV5-1 and TRBJ2-3; 7 nucleotides in the junction match TRBD1. Sequencing was performed on peripheral blood. The sequence was obtained from a woman aged 55 to 70 with acute or convalescent COVID-19. The DNA reads as follows: TGCGCCAGCAGAGAAGGGGGCGATACGCAGTATTTT. It translates as CASREGGDTQYF.